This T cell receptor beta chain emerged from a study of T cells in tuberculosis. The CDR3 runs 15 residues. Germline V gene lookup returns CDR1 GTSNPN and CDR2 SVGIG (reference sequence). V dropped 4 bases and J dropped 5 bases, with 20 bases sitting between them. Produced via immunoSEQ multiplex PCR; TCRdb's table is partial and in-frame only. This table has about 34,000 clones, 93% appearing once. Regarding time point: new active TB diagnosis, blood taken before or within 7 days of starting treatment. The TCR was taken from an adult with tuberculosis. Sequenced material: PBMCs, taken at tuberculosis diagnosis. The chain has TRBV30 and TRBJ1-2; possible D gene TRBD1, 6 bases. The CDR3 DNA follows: TGTGCCTGGAAAGCACCGGGGGGGGGCGCGTATGGCTACACCTTC. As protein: CAWKAPGGGAYGYTF. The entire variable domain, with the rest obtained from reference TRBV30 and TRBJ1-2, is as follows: SQTIHQWPATLVQPVGSPLSLECTVEGTSNPNLYWYRQAAGRGLQLLFYSVGIGQISSEVPQNLSASRPQDRQFILSSKKLLLSDSGFYLCAWKAPGGGAYGYTFGSGTRLTVV.